One sample yielded the 2 T cell receptor beta chains listed below, sequenced in a study of blood T cell repertoires in COVID-19. Method: immunoSEQ multiplex PCR; TCRdb's copy keeps in-frame clones and lacks some. This repertoire shows about 500,000 clones, approximately 90% found once; its top ten account for 0.7%. The sequenced material came from PBMCs or T cells enriched from blood (not recorded which). The receptor set was obtained from a woman between 18 and 30 years old who had recovered from COVID-19.

The J gene is TRBJ2-1, the V gene TRBV5-1; a weak D match, TRBD2 (6 bases). CDR3 length: 12 amino acids. Per the germline V gene, CDR1 is SGHRS and CDR2 is YFSETQ. With 0 bases removed from V and 10 bases from J, the gap between germline ends came to 8 bases. The CDR3 region is CASSLGGTEQFF. For the CDR3, the DNA is TGCGCCAGCAGCTTGGGCGGGACGGAGCAGTTCTTC.

The chain links TRBV6-4 to TRBJ1-4; 8 positions agree with TRBD1. This CDR3 has 16 amino acids. Germline V lookup: CDR1 MRHNA, CDR2 SNTAGT. J gave up 5 bases and V 4 bases, and 9 bases lay outside the gene matches. The CDR3, as DNA: TGTGCCAGCAGTGCGACAGGGGTAGAAAGGAATGAAAAACTGTTTTTT. Its protein is CASSATGVERNEKLFF.